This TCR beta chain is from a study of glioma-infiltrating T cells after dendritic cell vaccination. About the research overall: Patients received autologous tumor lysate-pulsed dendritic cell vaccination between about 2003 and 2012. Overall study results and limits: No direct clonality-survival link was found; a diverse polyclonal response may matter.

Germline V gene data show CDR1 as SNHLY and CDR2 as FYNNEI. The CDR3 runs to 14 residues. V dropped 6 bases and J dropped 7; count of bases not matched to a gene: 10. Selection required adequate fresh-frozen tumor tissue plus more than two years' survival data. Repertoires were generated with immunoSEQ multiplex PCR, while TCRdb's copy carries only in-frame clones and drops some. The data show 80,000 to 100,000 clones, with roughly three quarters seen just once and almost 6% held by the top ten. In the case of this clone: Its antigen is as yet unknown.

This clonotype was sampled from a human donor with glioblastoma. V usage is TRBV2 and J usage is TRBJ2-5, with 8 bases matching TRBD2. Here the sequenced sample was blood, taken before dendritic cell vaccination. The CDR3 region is CASSAGLAGGTQYF. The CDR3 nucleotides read TGTGCCAGCAGCGCCGGACTAGCTGGCGGGACCCAGTACTTC.